The T cell receptor (beta chain) described here comes from a study of CD8+ T cells in alopecia areata. General study results and limits: Amid tofacitinib therapy, many expanded lesional clones stayed present in scalp and blood. Lesional scalp exceeded normal scalp in clonality, especially in alopecia totalis/universalis.

Treatment: oral pan-JAK inhibitor, 5-10 mg twice daily. After isolation, RNA underwent reverse transcription to generate cDNA as the sequencing template. Only in-frame clones appear in the TCRdb table, and some are missing; sequencing was by immunoSEQ multiplex PCR. The table includes 150,000 or so clones, approximately 52% detected once. The CDR3 has 13 residues. Trimming at V came to 7 bases and at J to 6 bases, leaving 9 bases not matched to a gene. Per the germline V gene, CDR1 is LGHNT and CDR2 is FRNRAP. Regarding this clone: Its specificity is unknown.

This TCR was sampled from a human donor with alopecia areata. This chain uses TRBV12-5 with TRBJ2-7, with 7 bases aligning to TRBD2. Sample: CD4+ T cells sorted from blood, taken at week 56, from a patient treated with tofacitinib. Here the CDR3 reads CASASVGGSEQYF. CDR3 bases: TGTGCTAGTGCCTCGGTCGGGGGGAGCGAGCAGTACTTC.